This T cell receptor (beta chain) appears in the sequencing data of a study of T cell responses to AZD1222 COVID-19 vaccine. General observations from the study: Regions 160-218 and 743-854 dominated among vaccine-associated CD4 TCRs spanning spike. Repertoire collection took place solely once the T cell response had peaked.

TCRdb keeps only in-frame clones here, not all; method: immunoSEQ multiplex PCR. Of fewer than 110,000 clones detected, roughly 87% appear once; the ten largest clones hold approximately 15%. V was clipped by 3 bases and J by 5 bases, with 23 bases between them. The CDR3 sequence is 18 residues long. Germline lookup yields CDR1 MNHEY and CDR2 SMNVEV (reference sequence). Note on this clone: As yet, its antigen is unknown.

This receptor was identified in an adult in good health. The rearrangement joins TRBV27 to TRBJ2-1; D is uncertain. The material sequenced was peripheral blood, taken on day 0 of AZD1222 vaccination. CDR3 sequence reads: CASSFWAHSTNLNNEQFF. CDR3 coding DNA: TGTGCCAGCAGTTTCTGGGCTCATAGCACAAACCTAAACAATGAGCAGTTCTTC.